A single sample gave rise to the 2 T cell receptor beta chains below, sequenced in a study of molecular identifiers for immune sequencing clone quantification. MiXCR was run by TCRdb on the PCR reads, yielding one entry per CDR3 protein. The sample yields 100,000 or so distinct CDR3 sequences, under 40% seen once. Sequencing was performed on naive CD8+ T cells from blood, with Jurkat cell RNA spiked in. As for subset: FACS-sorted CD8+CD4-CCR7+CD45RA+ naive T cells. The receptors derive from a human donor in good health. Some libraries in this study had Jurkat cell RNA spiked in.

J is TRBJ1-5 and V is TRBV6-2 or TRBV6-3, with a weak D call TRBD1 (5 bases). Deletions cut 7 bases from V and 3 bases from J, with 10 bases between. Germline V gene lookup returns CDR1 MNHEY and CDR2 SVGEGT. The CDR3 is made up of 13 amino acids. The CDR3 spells CASNAGYNQPQHF. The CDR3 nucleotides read TGTGCCAGCAATGCAGGGTACAATCAGCCCCAGCATTTT.

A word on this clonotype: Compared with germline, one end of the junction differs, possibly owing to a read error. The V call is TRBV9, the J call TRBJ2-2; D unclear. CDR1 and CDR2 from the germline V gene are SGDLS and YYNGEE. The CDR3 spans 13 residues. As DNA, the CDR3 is TGTGCCATCAGCACACCTTACGCCGGGGAGCTGTTTTTT. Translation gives CAISTPYAGELFF.